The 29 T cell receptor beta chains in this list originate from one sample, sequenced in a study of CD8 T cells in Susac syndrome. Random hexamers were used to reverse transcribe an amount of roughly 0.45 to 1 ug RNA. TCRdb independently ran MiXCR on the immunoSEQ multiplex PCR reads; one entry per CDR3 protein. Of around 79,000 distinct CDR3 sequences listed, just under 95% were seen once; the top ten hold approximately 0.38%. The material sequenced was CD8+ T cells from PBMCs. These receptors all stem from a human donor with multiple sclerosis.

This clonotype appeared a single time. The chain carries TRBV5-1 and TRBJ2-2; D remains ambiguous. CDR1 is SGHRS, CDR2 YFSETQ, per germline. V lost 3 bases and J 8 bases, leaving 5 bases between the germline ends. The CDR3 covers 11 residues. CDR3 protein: CASSSLGELFF. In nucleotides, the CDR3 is TGCGCCAGCAGCTCCCTGGGGGAGCTGTTTTTT.

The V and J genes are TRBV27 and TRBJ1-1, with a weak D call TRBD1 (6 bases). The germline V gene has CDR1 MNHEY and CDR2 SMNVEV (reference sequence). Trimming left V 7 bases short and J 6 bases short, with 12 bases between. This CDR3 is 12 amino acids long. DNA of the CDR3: TGTGCCAGCAACTCGGGGGGCGCTGAAGCTTTCTTT. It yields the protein CASNSGGAEAFF.

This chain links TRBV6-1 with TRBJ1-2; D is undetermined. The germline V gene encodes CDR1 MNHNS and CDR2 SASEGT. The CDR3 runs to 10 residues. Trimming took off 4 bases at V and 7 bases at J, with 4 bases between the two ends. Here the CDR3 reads CASSVPGYTF. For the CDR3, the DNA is TGTGCCAGCAGTGTGCCTGGCTACACCTTC.

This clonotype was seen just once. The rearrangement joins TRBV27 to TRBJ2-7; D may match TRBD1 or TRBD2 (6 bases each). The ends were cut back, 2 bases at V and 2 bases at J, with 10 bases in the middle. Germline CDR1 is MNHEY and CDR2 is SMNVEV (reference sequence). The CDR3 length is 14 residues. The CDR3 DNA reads TGTGCCAGCAGTTTAAGGGGGGATACCTACGAGCAGTACTTC. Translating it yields CASSLRGDTYEQYF.

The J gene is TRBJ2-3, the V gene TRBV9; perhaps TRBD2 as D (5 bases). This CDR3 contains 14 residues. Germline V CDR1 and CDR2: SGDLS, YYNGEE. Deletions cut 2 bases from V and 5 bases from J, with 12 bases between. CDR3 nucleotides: TGTGCCAGCAGCGTGTGGAGCGAGGGAGATACGCAGTATTTT. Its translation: CASSVWSEGDTQYF.

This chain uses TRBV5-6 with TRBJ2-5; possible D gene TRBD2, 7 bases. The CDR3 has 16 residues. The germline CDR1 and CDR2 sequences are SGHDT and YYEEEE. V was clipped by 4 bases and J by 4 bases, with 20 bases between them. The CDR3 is CASSPFRGADRETQYF. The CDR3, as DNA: TGTGCCAGCAGCCCGTTTCGGGGGGCTGATAGAGAGACCCAGTACTTC.

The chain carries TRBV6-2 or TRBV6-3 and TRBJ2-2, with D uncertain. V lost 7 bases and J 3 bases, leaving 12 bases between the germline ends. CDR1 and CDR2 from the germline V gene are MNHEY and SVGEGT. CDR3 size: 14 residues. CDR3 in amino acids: CASNGRAYTGELFF. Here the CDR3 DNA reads TGTGCCAGCAATGGACGGGCCTACACCGGGGAGCTGTTTTTT.

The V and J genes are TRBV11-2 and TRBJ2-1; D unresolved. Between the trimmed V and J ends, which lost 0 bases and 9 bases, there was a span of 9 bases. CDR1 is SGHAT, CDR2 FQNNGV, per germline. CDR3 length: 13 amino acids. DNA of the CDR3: TGTGCCAGCAGCTTAGATCCCGGAGTTGAGCAGTTCTTC. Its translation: CASSLDPGVEQFF.

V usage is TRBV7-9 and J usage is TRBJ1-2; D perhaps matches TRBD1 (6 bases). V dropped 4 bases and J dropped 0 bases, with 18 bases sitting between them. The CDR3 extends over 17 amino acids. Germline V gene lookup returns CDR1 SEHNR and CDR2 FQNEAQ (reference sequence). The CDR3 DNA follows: TGTGCCAGCAGCTCGGGGGGCGAGAACGTCGCTAACTATGGCTACACCTTC. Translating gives CASSSGGENVANYGYTF.

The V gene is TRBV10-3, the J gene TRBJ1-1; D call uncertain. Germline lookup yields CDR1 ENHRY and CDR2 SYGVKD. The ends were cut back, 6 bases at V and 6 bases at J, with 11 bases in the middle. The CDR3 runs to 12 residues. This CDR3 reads CAIRTHEAEAFF. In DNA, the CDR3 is TGTGCCATCAGGACTCATGAGGCTGAAGCTTTCTTT.

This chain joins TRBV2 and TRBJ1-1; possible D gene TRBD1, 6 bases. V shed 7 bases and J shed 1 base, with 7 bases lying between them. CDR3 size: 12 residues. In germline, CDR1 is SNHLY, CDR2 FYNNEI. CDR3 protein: CASTGANTEAFF. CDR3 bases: TGTGCCAGCACGGGGGCGAACACTGAAGCTTTCTTT.

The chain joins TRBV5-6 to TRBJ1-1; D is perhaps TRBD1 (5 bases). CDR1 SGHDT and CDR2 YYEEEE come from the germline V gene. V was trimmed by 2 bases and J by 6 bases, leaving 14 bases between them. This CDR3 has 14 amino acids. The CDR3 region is CASSLYTGRPEAFF. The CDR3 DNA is TGTGCCAGCAGCTTATACACGGGACGCCCTGAAGCTTTCTTT. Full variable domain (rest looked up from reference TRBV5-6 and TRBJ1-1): DAGVTQSPTHLIKTRGQQVTLRCSPKSGHDTVSWYQQALGQGPQFIFQYYEEEERQRGNFPDRFSGHQFPNYSSELNVNALLLGDSALYLCASSLYTGRPEAFFGQGTRLTVV.

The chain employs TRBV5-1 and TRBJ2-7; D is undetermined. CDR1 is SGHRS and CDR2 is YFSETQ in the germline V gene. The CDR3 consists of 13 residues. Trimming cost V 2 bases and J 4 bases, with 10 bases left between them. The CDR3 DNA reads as TGCGCCAGCAGCTTTGAAATGTCGTACGAGCAGTACTTC. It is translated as CASSFEMSYEQYF.

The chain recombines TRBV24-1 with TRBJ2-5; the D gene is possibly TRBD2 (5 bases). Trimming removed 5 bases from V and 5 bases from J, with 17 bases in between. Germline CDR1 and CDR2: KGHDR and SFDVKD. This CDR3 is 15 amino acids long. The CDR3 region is CATSVSGQPGETQYF. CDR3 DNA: TGTGCCACCAGTGTTTCCGGTCAGCCGGGGGAGACCCAGTACTTC.

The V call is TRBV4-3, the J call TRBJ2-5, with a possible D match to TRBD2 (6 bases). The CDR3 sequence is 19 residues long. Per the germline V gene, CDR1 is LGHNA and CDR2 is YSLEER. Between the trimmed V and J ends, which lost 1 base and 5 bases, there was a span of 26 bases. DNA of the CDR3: TGCGCCAGCAGCCAAGGAATGGGGGGAAGGATGGGGGAAAAGGAGACCCAGTACTTC. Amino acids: CASSQGMGGRMGEKETQYF.

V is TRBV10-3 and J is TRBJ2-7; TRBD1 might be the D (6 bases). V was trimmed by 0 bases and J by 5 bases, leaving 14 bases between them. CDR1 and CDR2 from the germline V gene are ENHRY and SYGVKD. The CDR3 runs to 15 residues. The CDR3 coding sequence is TGTGCCATCAGTGAGTCCGGGCAGGGGAGCGACGAGCAGTACTTC. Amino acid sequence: CAISESGQGSDEQYF.

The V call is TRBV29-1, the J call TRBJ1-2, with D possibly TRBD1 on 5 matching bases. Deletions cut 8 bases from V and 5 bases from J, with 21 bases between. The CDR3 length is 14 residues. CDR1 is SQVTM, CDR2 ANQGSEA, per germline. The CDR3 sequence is CSLRLQEPPYGYTF. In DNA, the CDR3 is TGCAGCCTCCGCCTACAGGAGCCCCCGTATGGCTACACCTTC.

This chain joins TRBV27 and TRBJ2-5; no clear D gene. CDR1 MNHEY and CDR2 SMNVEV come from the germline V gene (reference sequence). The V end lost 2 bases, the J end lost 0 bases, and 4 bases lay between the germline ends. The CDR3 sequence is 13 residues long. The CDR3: CASSLRDQETQYF. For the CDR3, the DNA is TGTGCCAGCAGTTTAAGAGACCAAGAGACCCAGTACTTC.

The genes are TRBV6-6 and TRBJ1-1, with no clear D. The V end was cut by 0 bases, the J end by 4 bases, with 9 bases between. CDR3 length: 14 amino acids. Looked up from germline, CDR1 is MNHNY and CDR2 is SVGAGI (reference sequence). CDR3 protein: CASSYSTGVTEAFF. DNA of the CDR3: TGTGCCAGCAGTTACTCGACGGGCGTCACTGAAGCTTTCTTT.

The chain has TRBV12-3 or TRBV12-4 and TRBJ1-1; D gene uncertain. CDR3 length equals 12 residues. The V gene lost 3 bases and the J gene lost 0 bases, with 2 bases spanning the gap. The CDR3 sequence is CASSFLNTEAFF. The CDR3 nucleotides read TGTGCCAGCAGTTTTCTGAACACTGAAGCTTTCTTT.

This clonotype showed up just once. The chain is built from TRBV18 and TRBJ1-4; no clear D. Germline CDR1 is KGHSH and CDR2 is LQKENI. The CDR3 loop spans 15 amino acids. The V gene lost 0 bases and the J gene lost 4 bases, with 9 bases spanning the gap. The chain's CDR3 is CASSPPGQNNEKLFF. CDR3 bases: TGTGCCAGCTCACCACCCGGCCAGAATAATGAAAAACTGTTTTTT.

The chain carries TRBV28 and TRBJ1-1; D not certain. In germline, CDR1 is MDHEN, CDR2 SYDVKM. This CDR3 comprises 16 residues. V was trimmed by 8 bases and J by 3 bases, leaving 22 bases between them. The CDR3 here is CASHDPLDGYHTEAFF. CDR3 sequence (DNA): TGTGCCAGCCATGACCCCTTGGACGGCTATCACACTGAAGCTTTCTTT.

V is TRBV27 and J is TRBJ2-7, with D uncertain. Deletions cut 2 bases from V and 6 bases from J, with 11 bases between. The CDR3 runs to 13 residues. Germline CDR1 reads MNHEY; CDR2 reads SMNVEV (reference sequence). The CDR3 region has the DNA TGTGCCAGCAGTTTAGGGGTTTTCGGCGAGCAGTACTTC. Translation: CASSLGVFGEQYF.

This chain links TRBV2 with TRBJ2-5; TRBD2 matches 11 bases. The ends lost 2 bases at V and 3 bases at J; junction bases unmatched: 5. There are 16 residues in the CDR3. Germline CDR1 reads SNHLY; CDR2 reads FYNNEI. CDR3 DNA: TGTGCCAGCAGTGAAACGGGGACTAGCGGAGAAGAGACCCAGTACTTC. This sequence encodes CASSETGTSGEETQYF.

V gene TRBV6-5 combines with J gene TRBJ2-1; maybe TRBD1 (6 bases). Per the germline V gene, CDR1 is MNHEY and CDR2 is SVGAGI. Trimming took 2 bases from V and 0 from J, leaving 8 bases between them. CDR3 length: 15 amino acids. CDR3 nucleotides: TGTGCCAGCAGTTACGGGACACCCTCCTACAATGAGCAGTTCTTC. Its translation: CASSYGTPSYNEQFF.

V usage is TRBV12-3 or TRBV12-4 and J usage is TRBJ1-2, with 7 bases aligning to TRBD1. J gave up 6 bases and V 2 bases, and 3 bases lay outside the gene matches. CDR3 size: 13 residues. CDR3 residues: CASSLWQGDGYTF. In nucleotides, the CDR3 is TGTGCCAGCAGTTTATGGCAGGGGGATGGCTACACCTTC.

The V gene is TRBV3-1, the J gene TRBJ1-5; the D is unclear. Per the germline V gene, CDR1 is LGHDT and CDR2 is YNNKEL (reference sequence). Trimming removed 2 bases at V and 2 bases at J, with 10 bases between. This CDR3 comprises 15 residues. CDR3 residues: CASSQNPRRNQPQHF. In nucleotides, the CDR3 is TGTGCCAGCAGCCAAAATCCCCGGCGCAATCAGCCCCAGCATTTT. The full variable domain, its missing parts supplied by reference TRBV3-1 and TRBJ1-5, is DTAVSQTPKYLVTQMGNDKSIKCEQNLGHDTMYWYKQDSKKFLKIMFSYNNKELIINETVPNRFSPKSPDKAHLNLHINSLELGDSAVYFCASSQNPRRNQPQHFGDGTRLSIL.

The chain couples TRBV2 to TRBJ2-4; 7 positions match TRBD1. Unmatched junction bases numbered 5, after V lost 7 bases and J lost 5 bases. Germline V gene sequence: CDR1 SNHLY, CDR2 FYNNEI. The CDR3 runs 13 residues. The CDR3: CASTGTEQNIQYF. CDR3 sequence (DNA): TGTGCCAGCACGGGGACAGAACAAAACATTCAGTACTTC.

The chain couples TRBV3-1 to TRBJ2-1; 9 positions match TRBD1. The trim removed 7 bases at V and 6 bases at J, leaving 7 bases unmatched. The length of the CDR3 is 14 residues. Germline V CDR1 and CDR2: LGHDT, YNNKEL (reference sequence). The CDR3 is CASKGTGKVNEQFF. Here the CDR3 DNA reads TGTGCCAGCAAGGGGACAGGGAAGGTCAATGAGCAGTTCTTC.